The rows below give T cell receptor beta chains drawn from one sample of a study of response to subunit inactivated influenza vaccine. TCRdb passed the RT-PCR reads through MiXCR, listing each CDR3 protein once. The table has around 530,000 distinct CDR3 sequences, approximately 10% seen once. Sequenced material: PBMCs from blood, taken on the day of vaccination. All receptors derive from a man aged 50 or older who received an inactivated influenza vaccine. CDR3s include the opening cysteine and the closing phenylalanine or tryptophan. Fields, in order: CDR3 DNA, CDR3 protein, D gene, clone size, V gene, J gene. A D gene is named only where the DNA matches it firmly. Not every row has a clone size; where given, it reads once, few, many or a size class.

DNA: TGTGCCAGCAGCTTTAGCGCTAGCGGTTCCTACAATGAGCAGTTCTTC; CDR3: CASSFSASGSYNEQFF; D: TRBD2; size: -; V: TRBV7-2; J: TRBJ2-1
DNA: TGTGCCAGCAGTCGGCGCCGGGGGCGGGGGAGTACGCAGTATTTT; CDR3: CASSRRRGRGSTQYF; D: -; size: -; V: TRBV6-1; J: TRBJ2-3
DNA: TGTGCCAGCAGTGATGGTAGGACCAAAGAGACCCAGTACTTC; CDR3: CASSDGRTKETQYF; D: -; size: -; V: TRBV2; J: TRBJ2-5
DNA: TGTGCCAGTAGTATGGGCCTCCGGGGAGGAAACACTGAAGCTTTCTTT; CDR3: CASSMGLRGGNTEAFF; D: -; size: many; V: TRBV19; J: TRBJ1-1
DNA: TGTGCCAGTAGTATTAGGGGAAGTCAGCCCCAGCATTTT; CDR3: CASSIRGSQPQHF; D: -; size: few; V: TRBV19; J: TRBJ1-5
DNA: TGCGCCAGCAGCCCGGAGATAGGGCAGGGGGGCCCTACGAACACCGGGGAGCTGTTTTTT; CDR3: CASSPEIGQGGPTNTGELFF; D: -; size: -; V: TRBV5-1; J: TRBJ2-2
DNA: TGTGCCATCCCGGGCATGGGTATAGAAGCTTTCTTT; CDR3: CAIPGMGIEAFF; D: -; size: few; V: TRBV2; J: TRBJ1-1
DNA: TGTGCCAGGTCACATCTTCCAGACAAAAACATTCAGTACTTC; CDR3: CARSHLPDKNIQYF; D: -; size: -; V: TRBV18; J: TRBJ2-4
DNA: TGTGCCAGCAGCGTCTCTCCCCGACAGTACCAAGAGACCCAGTACTTC; CDR3: CASSVSPRQYQETQYF; D: -; size: -; V: TRBV9; J: TRBJ2-5
DNA: TGCAGTGCTTACTCTGCGGACAGGGCAGATCAGCCCCAGCATTTT; CDR3: CSAYSADRADQPQHF; D: TRBD1; size: many; V: TRBV20-1; J: TRBJ1-5
DNA: TGTGCCAGTAGACCACTAGCGGGAGAAGACTACAATGAGCAGTTCTTC; CDR3: CASRPLAGEDYNEQFF; D: TRBD2; size: few; V: TRBV19; J: TRBJ2-1
DNA: TGTGCCAGCAGTTACGTACAGGGAGGTGAAAAACTGTTTTTT; CDR3: CASSYVQGGEKLFF; D: -; size: few; V: TRBV6-5; J: TRBJ1-4
DNA: TGTGCCATCAGGGGGGGCCGGGGCGCGTATGATACGCAGTATTTT; CDR3: CAIRGGRGAYDTQYF; D: -; size: many; V: TRBV10-3; J: TRBJ2-3
DNA: TGTGCCAGCAGCTCCGGGACCAACCTAGAGACCCAGTACTTC; CDR3: CASSSGTNLETQYF; D: -; size: -; V: TRBV5-4; J: TRBJ2-5
DNA: TGTGCCAGCAGCTTAGCAGGGGCCTTCGCTTACGAGCAGTACTTC; CDR3: CASSLAGAFAYEQYF; D: -; size: -; V: TRBV7-8; J: TRBJ2-7
DNA: TGTGCCAGCAGTGAAGCGACGGACCGGGAGGAGACCCAGTACTTC; CDR3: CASSEATDREETQYF; D: -; size: few; V: TRBV6-1; J: TRBJ2-5
DNA: TGCAGTGCTACCCGTGGTGGACAACACTATGGCTACACCTTC; CDR3: CSATRGGQHYGYTF; D: -; size: -; V: TRBV20-1; J: TRBJ1-2
DNA: TGTGCCAGCAGCTTCGCGAGGGGACTCGTCGCCGAGCAGTACTTC; CDR3: CASSFARGLVAEQYF; D: -; size: many; V: TRBV5-6; J: TRBJ2-7
DNA: TGTGCCAGCAGTCCAAACCCGACAGGGATGTACGAGCAGTACTTC; CDR3: CASSPNPTGMYEQYF; D: TRBD1; size: few; V: TRBV27; J: TRBJ2-7
DNA: TGCAGCGCCCTCGGGGGCGCAGATACGCAGTATTTT; CDR3: CSALGGADTQYF; D: -; size: -; V: TRBV29-1; J: TRBJ2-3
DNA: TGTGCCAGCAGTGTCGGGACAGGGTTGACATCTGATACGCAGTATTTT; CDR3: CASSVGTGLTSDTQYF; D: TRBD1; size: few; V: TRBV25-1; J: TRBJ2-3
DNA: TGCGCCAGCAGCGACCAGGGGGCGCGGACCGGGGAGCTGTTTTTT; CDR3: CASSDQGARTGELFF; D: TRBD1; size: -; V: TRBV5-1; J: TRBJ2-2
DNA: TGTGCCAGTTCCGGGGGGATGAGAGGAAACACCATATATTTT; CDR3: CASSGGMRGNTIYF; D: -; size: -; V: TRBV2; J: TRBJ1-3
DNA: TGTGCCACCAGCCCCCCATTGATAGGAAACACCATATATTTT; CDR3: CATSPPLIGNTIYF; D: -; size: -; V: TRBV15; J: TRBJ1-3
DNA: TGTGCCAGCAGCCAAGGTGCGGGAGTTTACGAGCAGTACTTC; CDR3: CASSQGAGVYEQYF; D: TRBD2; size: many; V: TRBV4-2; J: TRBJ2-7
DNA: TGCAGTGCTCACGGGGGGGGCAATCAGCCCCAGCATTTT; CDR3: CSAHGGGNQPQHF; D: -; size: -; V: TRBV20-1; J: TRBJ1-5
DNA: TGTGCCAGCAGCTTAGATCTGCAGAGAAAACTGTTTTTT; CDR3: CASSLDLQRKLFF; D: -; size: many; V: TRBV11-2; J: TRBJ1-4
DNA: TGCGCCAGCAGCCTCACTAGCGGGAGGGAAATATTCAATGAGCAGTTCTTC; CDR3: CASSLTSGREIFNEQFF; D: TRBD2; size: few; V: TRBV5-1; J: TRBJ2-1
DNA: TGTGCCAGCAGCTTAGTGGGCGGCATAGAGACCCAGTACTTC; CDR3: CASSLVGGIETQYF; D: -; size: few; V: TRBV11-2; J: TRBJ2-5
DNA: TGCGCCAGCAGTTCGACGGGCCTCCCTACGCGGTACCAAGAGACCCAGTACTTC; CDR3: CASSSTGLPTRYQETQYF; D: -; size: once; V: TRBV5-1; J: TRBJ2-5
DNA: TGTGCCAGCAGTTTAGCCCCGCAAGGGGAGCTGTTTTTT; CDR3: CASSLAPQGELFF; D: -; size: -; V: TRBV12-3/TRBV12-4; J: TRBJ2-2
DNA: TGTGCCAGCAGCTTGGAACCCACAGATACGCAGTATTTT; CDR3: CASSLEPTDTQYF; D: -; size: many; V: TRBV5-6; J: TRBJ2-3
DNA: TGTGCCAGCAAAGGACAGGGAGCGAACACTGAAGCTTTCTTT; CDR3: CASKGQGANTEAFF; D: TRBD1; size: few; V: TRBV12-3/TRBV12-4; J: TRBJ1-1
DNA: TGTGCCAGCGGGGAGGGCACAGATACGCAGTATTTT; CDR3: CASGEGTDTQYF; D: -; size: many; V: TRBV2; J: TRBJ2-3
DNA: TGTGCCAGCACTCCCAGGAGTGACTACGAGCAGTACTTC; CDR3: CASTPRSDYEQYF; D: -; size: -; V: TRBV28; J: TRBJ2-7
DNA: TGTGCCGTGAGCAGGACAGGGGTTGGCGGGGAGCTGTTTTTT; CDR3: CAVSRTGVGGELFF; D: TRBD1; size: -; V: TRBV15; J: TRBJ2-2
DNA: TGCGCCAGCAGCCAACGTGCCGGGACCGTCTTCTCTGGGGCCAACGTCCTGACTTTC; CDR3: CASSQRAGTVFSGANVLTF; D: -; size: many; V: TRBV4-3; J: TRBJ2-6
DNA: TGTGCCAGCAGCCCCCGGATAGCGGGAGTTTCCGAGCAGTACTTC; CDR3: CASSPRIAGVSEQYF; D: TRBD2; size: few; V: TRBV13; J: TRBJ2-7
DNA: TGTGCCAGCAGTCTACCCCAGGGTTCAGCTTCACCCCTCCACTTT; CDR3: CASSLPQGSASPLHF; D: -; size: -; V: TRBV28; J: TRBJ1-6
DNA: TGTGCCAGTAGCATGGCGGGGGGGCGGGAGACCCAGTACTTC; CDR3: CASSMAGGRETQYF; D: TRBD2; size: -; V: TRBV19; J: TRBJ2-5
DNA: TGTGCCAGCAGCTACGCTTACCGGAGCTCCTACAATGAGCAGTTCTTC; CDR3: CASSYAYRSSYNEQFF; D: -; size: few; V: TRBV7-8; J: TRBJ2-1
DNA: TGTGCCAGCAGTTTTGCGGGGGGGATCCCTTACGAGCAGTACTTC; CDR3: CASSFAGGIPYEQYF; D: TRBD2; size: -; V: TRBV28; J: TRBJ2-7
DNA: TGTGCCAGCAGCCAGGCAATGACTAGCCGACAAGAGACCCAGTACTTC; CDR3: CASSQAMTSRQETQYF; D: TRBD2; size: -; V: TRBV3-1; J: TRBJ2-5
DNA: TGTGCCAGCAGCCAAGATCCCGGGGGAGGGCCAGAGACCCAGTACTTC; CDR3: CASSQDPGGGPETQYF; D: TRBD2; size: -; V: TRBV4-2; J: TRBJ2-5
DNA: TGTGCCAGCACCCTGGGACGGGAGGTCACAGATACGCAGTATTTT; CDR3: CASTLGREVTDTQYF; D: TRBD2; size: -; V: TRBV12-3/TRBV12-4; J: TRBJ2-3
DNA: TGTGCCTGGAGTGTACCGGGACAGGGCCCTACAGATACGCAGTATTTT; CDR3: CAWSVPGQGPTDTQYF; D: TRBD1; size: few; V: TRBV30; J: TRBJ2-3
DNA: TGTGCCATCAGTGATCCGGCGGGAGCCTACGAGCAGCACTTC; CDR3: CAISDPAGAYEQHF; D: TRBD2; size: -; V: TRBV10-3; J: TRBJ2-7
DNA: TGTGCCAGCAGTTACGAGAAAAGGGACCCACGGAGGGAGCAGTACTTC; CDR3: CASSYEKRDPRREQYF; D: -; size: few; V: TRBV6-2/TRBV6-3; J: TRBJ2-7
DNA: TGCAGTGCTAGGATGGGGGGAAACACCGGGGAGCTGTTTTTT; CDR3: CSARMGGNTGELFF; D: -; size: -; V: TRBV20-1; J: TRBJ2-2
DNA: TGCGCCAGCAGCCAAGACGTCCTACAGGGCCCGAACACTGAAGCTTTCTTT; CDR3: CASSQDVLQGPNTEAFF; D: -; size: -; V: TRBV4-3; J: TRBJ1-1
DNA: TGTGCCAGCAGCCTTGAATCGGGCTACACCTTC; CDR3: CASSLESGYTF; D: -; size: -; V: TRBV3-1; J: TRBJ1-2
DNA: TGTGCCAGCAGCCTCTGGCAGGGGGCGAGCACCGGGGAGCTGTTTTTT; CDR3: CASSLWQGASTGELFF; D: TRBD1; size: -; V: TRBV7-8; J: TRBJ2-2
DNA: TGCAGTGCTAGAGACAAGGAGTCTAGCGGGTACGAGCAGTACTTC; CDR3: CSARDKESSGYEQYF; D: TRBD2; size: many; V: TRBV20-1; J: TRBJ2-7
DNA: TGTGCCAGCAGTTTTCAACAGGGGTCCAATCAGCCCCAGCATTTT; CDR3: CASSFQQGSNQPQHF; D: TRBD1; size: -; V: TRBV28; J: TRBJ1-5
DNA: TGCAGTGCTAGAGATCCCAGGGAGTCGAACACCGGGGAGCTGTTTTTT; CDR3: CSARDPRESNTGELFF; D: -; size: -; V: TRBV20-1; J: TRBJ2-2
DNA: TGTGCCAGCAGACCCGGGAGGGGGCTAGGGAACATTCAGTACTTC; CDR3: CASRPGRGLGNIQYF; D: -; size: many; V: TRBV28; J: TRBJ2-4
DNA: TGCAGTGCTAGGTCCCTGGCTAGCGGCACCTACAATGAGCAGTTCTTC; CDR3: CSARSLASGTYNEQFF; D: TRBD2; size: many; V: TRBV20-1; J: TRBJ2-1
DNA: TGTGCCAGCAGTTTGGGAGGTGGGACTCAGCCCCAGCATTTT; CDR3: CASSLGGGTQPQHF; D: -; size: many; V: TRBV12-3/TRBV12-4; J: TRBJ1-5
DNA: TGCAGTGCTAAGCAGGGTACCGGGGAGCTGTTTTTT; CDR3: CSAKQGTGELFF; D: -; size: few; V: TRBV20-1; J: TRBJ2-2